The 5 T cell receptor beta chains reported below all come from one sample, sequenced in a study of early T cells in non-severe SARS-CoV-2 infection. TCRdb called the 5' RACE reads again in MiXCR, with one record for every CDR3 protein. The table lists about 50,000 distinct CDR3 sequences, around 15% of them singletons. The specimen was whole blood, collected at baseline. The receptors originated from an adult who was a healthcare worker with PCR-confirmed SARS-CoV-2 infection or an uninfected control (not recorded which).

V is TRBV11-2 and J is TRBJ1-4; D may be TRBD1 (6 bases). V was trimmed by 1 base and J by 6 bases, leaving 9 bases between them. Germline values: CDR1 SGHAT, CDR2 FQNNGV. The CDR3 sequence is 14 residues long. CDR3 nucleotide sequence: TGTGCCAGCAGCTTAGGCAGGGGAGATGAAAAACTGTTTTTT. This translates into CASSLGRGDEKLFF.

A few counts support this clonotype. The chain carries TRBV2 and TRBJ2-1, with D perhaps matching TRBD1 or TRBD2 (5 bases each). The germline V gene encodes CDR1 SNHLY and CDR2 FYNNEI. The CDR3 totals 13 residues. Trimming cost V 7 bases and J 4 bases, with 11 bases left between them. CDR3 coding DNA: TGTGCCAGCATGTTGGGGGTATACAATGAGCAGTTCTTC. Residues: CASMLGVYNEQFF.

The chain recombines TRBV5-1 with TRBJ2-2; D perhaps matches TRBD1 (6 bases). Germline loops: CDR1 SGHRS, CDR2 YFSETQ. Trimming pared 4 bases from V and 5 bases from J, leaving 15 bases between. The CDR3 loop spans 15 amino acids. CDR3 sequence: CASSPASGQTGELFF. CDR3 DNA sequence: TGCGCCAGCAGCCCAGCCTCTGGACAGACCGGGGAGCTGTTTTTT.

This clonotype was seen at least ten times. V usage is TRBV27 and J usage is TRBJ2-3; D may match TRBD1 or TRBD2 (5 bases each). V was pared by 7 bases and J by 2 bases, with 13 bases between. The CDR3 has 14 amino acids. Germline V gives CDR1 MNHEY, CDR2 SMNVEV (reference sequence). The CDR3 spells CASTLRDHTDTQYF. For the CDR3, the DNA is TGTGCCAGCACCCTCCGGGACCACACAGATACGCAGTATTTT.

This chain uses TRBV9 with TRBJ2-3, with 12 bases fitting TRBD1. The V gene's germline CDR1 is SGDLS and CDR2 YYNGEE. This CDR3 region has 17 residues. Trimming removed 4 bases from V and 6 bases from J; junction bases left unmatched: 12. In nucleotides, the CDR3 is TGTGCCAGCAGCCCGCAAGCGGGACAGGGGGCAATGGATACGCAGTATTTT. Its protein is CASSPQAGQGAMDTQYF.